This T cell receptor (beta chain) was captured in a study of early T cells in non-severe SARS-CoV-2 infection. The CDR3 loop spans 16 amino acids. Germline V gene data show CDR1 as MNHEY and CDR2 as SVGEGT. V shed 2 bases, J shed 2 bases, and the junction held 5 bases outside the gene matches. TCRdb recomputed calls from the 5' RACE reads with MiXCR, one row per CDR3 protein. The sample has 70,000 or so distinct CDR3 sequences, over 9.5% seen once. Only a few counts were recorded for this clonotype. This sequence joins TRBV6-2 or TRBV6-3 and TRBJ2-1, with 8 bases that match TRBD2. Specimen: whole blood, collected at baseline. This clonotype originated in an adult who was a healthcare worker with PCR-confirmed SARS-CoV-2 infection or an uninfected control (not recorded which). The chain's CDR3 is CASSYRVGGAYNEQFF. The DNA of the CDR3 is TGTGCCAGCAGTTACCGGGTCGGGGGGGCCTACAATGAGCAGTTCTTC.